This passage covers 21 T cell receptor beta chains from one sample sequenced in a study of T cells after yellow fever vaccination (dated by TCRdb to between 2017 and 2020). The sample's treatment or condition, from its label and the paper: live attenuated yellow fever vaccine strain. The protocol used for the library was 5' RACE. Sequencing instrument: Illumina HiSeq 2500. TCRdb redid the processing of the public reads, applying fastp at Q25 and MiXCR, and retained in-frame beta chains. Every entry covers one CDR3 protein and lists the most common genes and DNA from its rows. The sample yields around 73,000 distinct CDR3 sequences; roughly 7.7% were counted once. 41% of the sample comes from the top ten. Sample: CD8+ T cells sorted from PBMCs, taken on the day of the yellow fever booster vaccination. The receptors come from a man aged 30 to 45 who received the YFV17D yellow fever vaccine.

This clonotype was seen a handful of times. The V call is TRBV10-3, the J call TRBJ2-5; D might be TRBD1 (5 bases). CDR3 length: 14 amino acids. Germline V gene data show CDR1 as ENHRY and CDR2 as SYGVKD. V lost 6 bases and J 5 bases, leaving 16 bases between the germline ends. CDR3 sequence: CAISHEVPGETQYF. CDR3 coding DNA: TGTGCCATCAGCCACGAAGTACCAGGGGAGACCCAGTACTTC.

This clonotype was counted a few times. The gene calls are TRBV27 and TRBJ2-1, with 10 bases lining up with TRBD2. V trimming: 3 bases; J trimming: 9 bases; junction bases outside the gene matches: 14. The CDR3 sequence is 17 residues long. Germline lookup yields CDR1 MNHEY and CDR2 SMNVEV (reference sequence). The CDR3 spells CASSLGASGSIYGEQFF. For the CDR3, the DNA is TGTGCCAGCAGTTTGGGAGCTAGCGGGAGCATTTATGGTGAGCAGTTCTTC.

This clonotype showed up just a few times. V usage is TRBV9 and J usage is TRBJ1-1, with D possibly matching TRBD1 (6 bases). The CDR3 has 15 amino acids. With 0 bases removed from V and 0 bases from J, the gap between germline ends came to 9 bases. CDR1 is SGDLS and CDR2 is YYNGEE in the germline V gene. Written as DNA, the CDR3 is TGTGCCAGCAGCGTAGGAGGGGGGCTGAACACTGAAGCTTTCTTT. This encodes CASSVGGGLNTEAFF.

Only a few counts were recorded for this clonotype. CDR3 bases: TGTGCCAGCAGTTACGGGACAGGGTTGCACTATGGCTACACCTTC. It yields the protein CASSYGTGLHYGYTF. The V gene is TRBV6-5, the J gene TRBJ1-2; 9 bases match TRBD1. The CDR3 spans 15 residues. The J segment lost 3 bases and the V segment lost 2 bases, leaving 4 bases of the junction unmatched. Germline V gene lookup returns CDR1 MNHEY and CDR2 SVGAGI.

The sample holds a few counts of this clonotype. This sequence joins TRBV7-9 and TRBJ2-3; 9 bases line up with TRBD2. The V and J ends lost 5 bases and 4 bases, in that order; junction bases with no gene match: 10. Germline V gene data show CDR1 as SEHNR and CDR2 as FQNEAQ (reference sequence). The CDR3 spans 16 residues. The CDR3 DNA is TGTGCCAGCAGCGACCTTCGTGCGGGGGGGGCAGATACGCAGTATTTT. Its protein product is CASSDLRAGGADTQYF.

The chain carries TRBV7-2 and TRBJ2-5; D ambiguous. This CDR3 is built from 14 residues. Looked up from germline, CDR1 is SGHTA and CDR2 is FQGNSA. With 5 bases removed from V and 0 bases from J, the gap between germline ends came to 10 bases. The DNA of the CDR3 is TGTGCCAGCAGCCCAGAAGCGTACCAAGAGACCCAGTACTTC. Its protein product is CASSPEAYQETQYF.

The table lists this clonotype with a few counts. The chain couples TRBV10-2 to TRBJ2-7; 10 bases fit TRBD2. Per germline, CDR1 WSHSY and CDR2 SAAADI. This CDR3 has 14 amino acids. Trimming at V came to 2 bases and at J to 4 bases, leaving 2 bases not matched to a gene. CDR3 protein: CASSETSGVYEQYF. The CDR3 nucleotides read TGCGCCAGCAGTGAGACTAGCGGGGTATACGAGCAGTACTTC.

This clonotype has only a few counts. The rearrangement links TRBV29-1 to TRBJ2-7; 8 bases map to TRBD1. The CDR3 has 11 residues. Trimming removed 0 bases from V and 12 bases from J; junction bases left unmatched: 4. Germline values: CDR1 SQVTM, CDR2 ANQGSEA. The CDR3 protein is CSVEESGQGYF. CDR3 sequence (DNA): TGCAGCGTTGAAGAGTCCGGACAGGGGTACTTC.

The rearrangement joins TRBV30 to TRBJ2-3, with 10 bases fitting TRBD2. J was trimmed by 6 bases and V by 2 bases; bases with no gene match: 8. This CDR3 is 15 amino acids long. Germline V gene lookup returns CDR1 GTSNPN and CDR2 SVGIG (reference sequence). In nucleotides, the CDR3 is TGTGCCTGGAGTTTGGCTAGCGGGAGTATCGATACGCAGTATTTT. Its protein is CAWSLASGSIDTQYF.

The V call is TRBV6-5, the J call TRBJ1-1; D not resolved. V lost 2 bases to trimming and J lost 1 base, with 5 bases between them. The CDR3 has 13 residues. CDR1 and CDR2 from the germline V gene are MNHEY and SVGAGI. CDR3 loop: CASSYASNTEAFF. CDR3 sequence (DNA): TGTGCCAGCAGTTACGCATCGAACACTGAAGCTTTCTTT.

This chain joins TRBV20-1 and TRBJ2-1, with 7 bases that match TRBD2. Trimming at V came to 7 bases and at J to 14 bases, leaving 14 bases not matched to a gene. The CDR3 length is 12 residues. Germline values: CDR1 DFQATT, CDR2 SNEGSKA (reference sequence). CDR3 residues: CSVPGDYLGEFF. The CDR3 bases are TGCAGTGTCCCGGGGGACTACCTTGGTGAGTTCTTC.

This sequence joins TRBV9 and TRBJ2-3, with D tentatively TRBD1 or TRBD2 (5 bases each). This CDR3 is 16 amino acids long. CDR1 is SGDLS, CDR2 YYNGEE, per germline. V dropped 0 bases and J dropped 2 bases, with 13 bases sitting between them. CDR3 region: CASSVDAGSTTDTQYF. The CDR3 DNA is TGTGCCAGCAGCGTAGACGCAGGGAGTACCACAGATACGCAGTATTTT.

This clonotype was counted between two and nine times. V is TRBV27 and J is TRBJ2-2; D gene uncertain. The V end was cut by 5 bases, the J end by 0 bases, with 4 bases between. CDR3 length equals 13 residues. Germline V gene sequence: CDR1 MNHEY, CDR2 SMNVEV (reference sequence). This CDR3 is CASSPSNTGELFF. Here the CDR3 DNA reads TGTGCCAGCAGTCCCTCGAACACCGGGGAGCTGTTTTTT.

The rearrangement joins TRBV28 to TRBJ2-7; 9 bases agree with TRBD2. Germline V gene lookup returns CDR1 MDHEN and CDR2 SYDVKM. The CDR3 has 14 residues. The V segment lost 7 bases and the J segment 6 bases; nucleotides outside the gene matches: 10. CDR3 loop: CASNIAGDPGEQYF. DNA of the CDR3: TGTGCCAGCAACATAGCGGGAGATCCGGGCGAGCAGTACTTC.

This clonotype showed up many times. The CDR3 region has the DNA TGTGCCAGCAGCCAAGATTTCGGACCCATTGGTGAGCAGTTCTTC. Encoded protein: CASSQDFGPIGEQFF. The rearrangement joins TRBV3-1 to TRBJ2-1; D gene ambiguous. CDR1 and CDR2 from the germline V gene are LGHDT and YNNKEL (reference sequence). This CDR3 contains 15 residues. Trimming pared 0 bases from V and 9 bases from J, leaving 15 bases between.

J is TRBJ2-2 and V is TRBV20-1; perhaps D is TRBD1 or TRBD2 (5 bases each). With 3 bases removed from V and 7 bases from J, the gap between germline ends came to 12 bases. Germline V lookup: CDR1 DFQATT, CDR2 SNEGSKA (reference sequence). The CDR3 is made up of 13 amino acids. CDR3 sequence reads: CSASGRAGGELFF. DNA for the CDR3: TGCAGTGCTAGTGGCAGGGCGGGCGGGGAGCTGTTTTTT.

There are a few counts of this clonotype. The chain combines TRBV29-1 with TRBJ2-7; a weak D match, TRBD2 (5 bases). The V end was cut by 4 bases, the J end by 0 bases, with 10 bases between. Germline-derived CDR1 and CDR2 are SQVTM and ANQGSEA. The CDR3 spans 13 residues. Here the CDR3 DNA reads TGCAGCGTTGTATTGAGCGGCTCCTACGAGCAGTACTTC. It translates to CSVVLSGSYEQYF.

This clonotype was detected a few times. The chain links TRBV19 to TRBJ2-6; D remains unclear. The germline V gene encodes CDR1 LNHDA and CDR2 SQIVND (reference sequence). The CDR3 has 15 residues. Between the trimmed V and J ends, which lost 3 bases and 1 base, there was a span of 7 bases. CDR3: CASSIFGSGANVLTF. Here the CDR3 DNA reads TGTGCCAGTAGTATCTTCGGTTCTGGGGCCAACGTCCTGACTTTC.

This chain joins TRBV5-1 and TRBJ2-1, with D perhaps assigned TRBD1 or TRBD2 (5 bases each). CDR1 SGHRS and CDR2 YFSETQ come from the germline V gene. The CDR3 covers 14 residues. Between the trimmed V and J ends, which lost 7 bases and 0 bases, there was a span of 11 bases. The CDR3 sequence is CASSDGGSYNEQFF. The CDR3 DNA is TGCGCCAGCTCCGATGGGGGCTCCTACAATGAGCAGTTCTTC.

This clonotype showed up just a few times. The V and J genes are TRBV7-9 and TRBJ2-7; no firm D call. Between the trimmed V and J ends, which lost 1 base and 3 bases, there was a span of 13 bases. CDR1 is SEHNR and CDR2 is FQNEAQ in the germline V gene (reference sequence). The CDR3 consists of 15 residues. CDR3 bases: TGTGCCAGCAGCTTAGAGGCTCTGCCGCACTACGAGCAGTACTTC. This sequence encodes CASSLEALPHYEQYF.

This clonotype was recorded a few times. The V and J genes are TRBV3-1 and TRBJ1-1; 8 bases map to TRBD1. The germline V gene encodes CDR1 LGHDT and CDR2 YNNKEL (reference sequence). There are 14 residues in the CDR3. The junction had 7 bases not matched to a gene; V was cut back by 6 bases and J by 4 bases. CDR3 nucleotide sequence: TGTGCCAGCAGTCGGACAGGGTTAGGCACTGAAGCTTTCTTT. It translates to CASSRTGLGTEAFF.